This TCR beta chain appears in the sequencing data of a study of T cell repertoires in aging, cancer and after chemotherapy. This clonotype was seen a handful of times. The V end was cut by 1 base, the J end by 0 bases, with 10 bases between. CDR3 length: 15 residues. CDR1 and CDR2 (germline): KGHSH, LQKENI. TCR beta rearrangements were amplified from peripheral blood genomic DNA. Rearranged V-D-J TRB sequences were amplified with a mixed TRB-A/B primer pool. TCRdb independently ran MiXCR on the multiplex PCR reads; one entry per CDR3 protein. The sample holds 9,400 or so distinct CDR3 sequences, approximately 35% seen once.

The sequence was obtained from a human donor in good health. The donor label of this sample is uncertain. Sequencing was done on a sample of blood. This rearrangement joins TRBV18 to TRBJ2-7; D is uncertain. CDR3 coding DNA: TGTGCCAGCTCACCACTACCTCAGCACTCCTACGAGCAGTACTTC. Its protein product is CASSPLPQHSYEQYF.